This T cell receptor beta chain was documented in a study of blood T cell repertoires in COVID-19. Produced via immunoSEQ multiplex PCR; TCRdb's table is partial and in-frame only. The data contain 85,000 to 95,000 clones, roughly nine tenths of them seen just once; the ten biggest clones take up 5% to 6.5%. The V gene's germline CDR1 is KGHDR and CDR2 SFDVKD. This CDR3 spans 13 amino acids. With 9 bases removed from V and 7 bases from J, the gap between germline ends came to 17 bases. The receptor was isolated from a woman at least 80 years old with active COVID-19. The chain is built from TRBV24-1 and TRBJ1-2; no firm D call. Sample: peripheral blood. The CDR3 sequence: CATPGLRRSGYTF. The CDR3, as DNA: TGTGCCACCCCAGGATTGAGGAGGAGTGGCTACACCTTC.